Sequencing of this T cell receptor beta chain was carried out in a study of B cell selection in AIRE deficiency. Study-wide points: With only TCRbeta sequenced, around 40% of shared healthy Treg sequences overlapped Tconv. Of over 3,000 shared Treg TCRbeta sequences, 30% to 40% were healthy-donor-only and roughly 10% patient-only. About 30% of healthy-shared Treg TCRbeta sequences appeared in patient Tconv cells. Tconv and Treg cells from AIRE-deficient patients resembled healthy donors in TCRBV usage, CDR3 length and diversity.

The CDR3 runs 14 residues. Deletions cut 5 bases from V and 8 bases from J, with 16 bases between. CDR1 and CDR2 (germline): MNHEY, SVGAGI. Assay: immunoSEQ multiplex PCR; the TCRdb copy retains only in-frame clones and omits some. Altogether under 30,000 clones are present, around 97% being singletons, with the ten largest covering roughly 0.2%. On this clone: Antigen specificity is unknown.

CD4+CD127+ cells were sorted as the conventional CD4 T cells. The receptor comes from a human donor with AIRE deficiency. This chain uses TRBV6-5 with TRBJ2-4; D assignment may be TRBD1 or TRBD2 (6 bases each). The sample comprised conventional CD4+ T cells sorted from PBMCs. The CDR3 DNA follows: TGTGCCAGCAGTCCCGCTAGGAGGGGGGACATTCAGTACTTC. Translating gives CASSPARRGDIQYF.